This T cell receptor beta chain emerged from a study of shared clonotypes between healthy human individuals (dated by TCRdb to about 2020). About the study as a whole: The cohort included three men and a couple of women between 18 and 49 years of age. To estimate repertoire size and how much clonotypes are shared between individuals, the study performed deep sequencing of blood TCR repertoires from five healthy adults. To increase sequencing depth and limit assay-specific biases, TCR repertoire library preparation and sequencing were carried out by different laboratories using diverse techniques. Leukapheresis yielded between about 0.8 and 8.9 billion PBMCs per donor. For each donor, three plates each were used for CD4 naive and CD4 memory, two plates were used for CD8 naive, and one plate was used for CD8 memory.

For this clone: Its antigen specificity is not known. No qualities accompany the bases; no much larger clone lies one base away.

In the germline V gene (reference sequence), CDR1 corresponds to MNHEY and CDR2 to SMNVEV. The CDR3 holds 20 amino acids from the cysteine to the phenylalanine. Only the CDR3 DNA stays, 60 bases, in frame from base 1. Trimming removed 0 bases from V and 4 bases from J, leaving 24 bases between the germline ends. Using the deep immunoSEQ assay, TCR CDR3 regions were amplified from genomic DNA by multiplex PCR. Extracted genomic DNA from each cell subset was spread evenly across all wells of several immunoSEQ 96-well plates, with each plate serving as a replicate. For sorted subsets, each replicate PCR was loaded with approximately 200 ng genomic DNA, equivalent to some 27,000 T cell genomes. Purified libraries were quantified with a Qubit 3.0 fluorometer, sized on a Bioanalyzer 2100, and re-quantified with the KAPA Library Quantification kit. Every immunoSEQ 96-well plate was sequenced on a separate single-read 150-cycle Illumina NextSeq 550 flow cell. On the study's bioinformatics: Because the immunoSEQ output held only junctional sequences and lacked quality scores, the filtering could not match the filtering applied to full-length reads. Sequences were annotated with PyIR, a Python wrapper for IgBLAST v1.9, and V/J genes and CDR3 were assigned using IMGT germline references. Reads were filtered out if the reads had weak V/J assignments (E-value above 1e-6), no CDR3, stop codons, out-of-frame junctions, or ambiguous translated residues. V3J clonotypes were defined as sequences sharing an identical inferred V gene, J gene, and CDR3 amino acid sequence. The percentage overlap between two repertoires was calculated by dividing the number of shared unique clonotypes by the size of the smaller repertoire. Richness of each repertoire was evaluated using RTK rarefaction, the Chao1 estimator, and Recon v2.1 estimates of unobserved clonotypes. OLGA was used to compute generation probabilities for all TCRbeta clonotypes that the gDNA method yielded from four donors. Entries here come from immuneACCESS through TCRdb and include only in-frame sequences with V and J called. Some clones fail to appear in such tables; in the studies checked, an unresolved V gene covers under half of the shortfall, and the cause of the remainder is unknown. That table is the source of V, J and clone size, and D and trimming were worked out from the DNA. The sample table lists about 2.1 million clones, roughly 91% of them with a count of one. Clones ranked in the top ten supply 1.5% to 2% of the sample.

CD8 naive samples consisted of CD45RO-negative cells that were positively selected for CCR7, yielding a CD45RA+CCR7+ population without TemRA cells. Donors were healthy HIV-negative adults with no recently reported acute infections or vaccinations. Only Caucasian adults living in Nashville, Tennessee, USA were represented among the donors. Blood was obtained by leukapheresis, after which PBMCs were separated by Ficoll-Histopaque density gradient centrifugation and cryopreserved in liquid nitrogen vapor phase. Purity and quantity of every magnetically sorted T cell population were checked by analytical flow cytometry. Genomic DNA was isolated from each sorted fraction and quantified by UV absorbance on a Nanodrop 2000c. Study-wide conclusions, independent of this receptor: About 5% of naive CD4, approximately 3.7% of naive CD8, around 2.3% of memory CD4, and more than 0.35% of memory CD8 clonotypes were shared across several donors. Sampling was limited to blood, and TCR repertoires in tissue likely differ from TCR repertoires in blood. Compared with non-shared clonotypes, the clonotypes found in all four sorted-subset donors had higher generation probabilities. Pairwise subsampling indicated that sequencing depth was expected to affect the degree of clonotype sharing among donors. Because the study included a small number of donors, the genetic and exposure-history diversity represented was limited. Even with the large sequencing depth, rarefaction of the sorted-subset datasets indicated that sequencing was incomplete. Larger estimated clonotype richness was generally found for naive subsets than for memory subsets.

This chain is built from TRBV27 and TRBJ2-2, with a tentative D call of TRBD1 or TRBD2, each matching 6 bases. This receptor was identified in a man between 18 and 35 years old in good health. Some clones in this sample may be carry-over from other donors' samples. Sequenced sample: naive CD8+ T cells from PBMCs. The meaning of the sample's cell subset or site label: CD45RA+CCR7+. In nucleotide form, the sequence is TGTGCCAGCAGTTTATCTTCAACTGGATTGTGGGGGGCAAGCACCGGGGAGCTGTTTTTT. It translates as CASSLSSTGLWGASTGELFF.